These 2 T cell receptor beta chains came from one sample sequenced in a study of blood T cell repertoires in COVID-19. Clones were sequenced by immunoSEQ multiplex PCR, and TCRdb holds only the in-frame ones, with some missing. This sample has 300,000 to 400,000 clones, with over 75% found just once. Input material: peripheral blood. Receptors originate from a woman in her sixties or seventies with COVID-19, enrolled during active disease.

V gene TRBV6-5 combines with J gene TRBJ1-1; a possible D gene is TRBD1 (5 bases). The CDR3 sequence is 13 residues long. Trimming stripped 4 bases from V and 4 bases from J, with 10 bases between. CDR1 and CDR2 (germline): MNHEY, SVGAGI. As DNA, the CDR3 is TGTGCCAGCAGTTTGGGGGGAGCCACTGAAGCTTTCTTT. It is translated as CASSLGGATEAFF.

In this sample, this clone turned up once. The genes are TRBV29-1 and TRBJ1-2; D may be TRBD1 (5 bases). Germline CDR1 reads SQVTM; CDR2 reads ANQGSEA. There are 14 residues in the CDR3. Trimming took off 3 bases at V and 0 bases at J, with 11 bases between the two ends. The CDR3 coding sequence is TGCAGCGTTGAGGGGCAGACAACTAACTATGGCTACACCTTC. Translating gives CSVEGQTTNYGYTF.